This TCR beta chain was retrieved from a study of shared T cell receptors in the human thymus. Produced via immunoSEQ multiplex PCR; TCRdb's table is partial and in-frame only. Of about 500,000 clones listed, around 78% are singletons. The same sample was also studied in work on human thymus T cells. According to that study: Thymic samples were excised during corrective heart operations.

The sample consisted of thymocytes. The origin of this receptor is a boy in the first two years of life with a congenital heart defect.

The CDR3 here is CSVKGQGVGTEAFF. CDR3 sequence (DNA): TGCAGCGTCAAAGGGCAGGGGGTCGGCACTGAAGCTTTCTTT. The chain combines TRBV29-1 with TRBJ1-1; 7 bases align to TRBD1. CDR1 is SQVTM and CDR2 is ANQGSEA in the germline V gene. V was clipped by 6 bases and J by 4 bases; unmatched bases: 11. This CDR3 is built from 14 residues.